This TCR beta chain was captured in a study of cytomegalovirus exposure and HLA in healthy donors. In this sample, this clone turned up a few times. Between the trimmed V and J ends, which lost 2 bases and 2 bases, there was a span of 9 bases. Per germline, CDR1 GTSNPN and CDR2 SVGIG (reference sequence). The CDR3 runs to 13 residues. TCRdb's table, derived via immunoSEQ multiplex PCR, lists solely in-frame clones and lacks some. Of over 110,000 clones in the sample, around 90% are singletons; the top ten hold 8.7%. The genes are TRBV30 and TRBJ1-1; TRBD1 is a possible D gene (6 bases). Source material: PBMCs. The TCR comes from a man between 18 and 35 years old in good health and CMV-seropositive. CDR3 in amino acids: CAWSQQGNTEAFF. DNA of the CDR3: TGTGCCTGGAGTCAACAGGGTAACACTGAAGCTTTCTTT.